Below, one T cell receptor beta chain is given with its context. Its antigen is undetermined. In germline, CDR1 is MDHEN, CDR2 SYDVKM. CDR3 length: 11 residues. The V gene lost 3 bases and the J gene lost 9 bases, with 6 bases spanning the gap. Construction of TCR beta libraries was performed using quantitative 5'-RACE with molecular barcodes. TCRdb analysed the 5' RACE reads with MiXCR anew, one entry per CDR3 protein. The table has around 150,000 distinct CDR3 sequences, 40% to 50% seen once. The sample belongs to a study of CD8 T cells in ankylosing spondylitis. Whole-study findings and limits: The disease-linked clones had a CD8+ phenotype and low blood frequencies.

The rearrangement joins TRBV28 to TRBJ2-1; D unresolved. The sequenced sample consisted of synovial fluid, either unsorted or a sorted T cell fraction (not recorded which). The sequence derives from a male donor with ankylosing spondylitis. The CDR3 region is CASSLYAEQFF. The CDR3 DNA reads TGTGCCAGCAGTTTGTACGCTGAGCAGTTCTTC.